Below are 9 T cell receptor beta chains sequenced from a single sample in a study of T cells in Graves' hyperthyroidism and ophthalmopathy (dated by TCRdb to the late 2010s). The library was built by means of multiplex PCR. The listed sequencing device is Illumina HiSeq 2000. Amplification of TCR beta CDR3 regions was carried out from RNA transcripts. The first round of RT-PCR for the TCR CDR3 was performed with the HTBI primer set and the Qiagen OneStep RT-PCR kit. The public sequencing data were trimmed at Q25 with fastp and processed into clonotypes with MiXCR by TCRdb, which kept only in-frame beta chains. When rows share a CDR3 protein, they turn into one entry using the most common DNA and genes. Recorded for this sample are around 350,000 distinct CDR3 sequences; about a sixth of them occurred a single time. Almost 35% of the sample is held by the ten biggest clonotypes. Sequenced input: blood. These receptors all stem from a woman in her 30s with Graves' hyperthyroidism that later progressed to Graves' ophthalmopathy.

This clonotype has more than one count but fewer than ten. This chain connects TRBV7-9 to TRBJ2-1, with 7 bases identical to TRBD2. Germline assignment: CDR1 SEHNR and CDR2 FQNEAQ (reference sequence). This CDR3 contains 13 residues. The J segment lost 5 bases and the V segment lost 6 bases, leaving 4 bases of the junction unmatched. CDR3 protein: CASSWDYDNEQFF. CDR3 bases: TGTGCCAGCAGTTGGGACTACGACAATGAGCAGTTCTTC.

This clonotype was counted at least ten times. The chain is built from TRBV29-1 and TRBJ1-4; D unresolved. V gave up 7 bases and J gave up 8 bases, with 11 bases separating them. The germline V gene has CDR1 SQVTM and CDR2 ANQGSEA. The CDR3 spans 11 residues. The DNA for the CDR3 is TGCAGCGCGAAACTCGGGGAAAAACTGTTTTTT. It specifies CSAKLGEKLFF.

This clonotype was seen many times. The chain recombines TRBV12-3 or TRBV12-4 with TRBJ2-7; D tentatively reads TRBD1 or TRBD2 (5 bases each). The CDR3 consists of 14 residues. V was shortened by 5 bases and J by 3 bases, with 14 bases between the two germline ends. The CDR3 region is CASSPRDGIYEQYF. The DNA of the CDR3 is TGTGCCAGCAGTCCCCGGGACGGAATCTACGAGCAGTACTTC.

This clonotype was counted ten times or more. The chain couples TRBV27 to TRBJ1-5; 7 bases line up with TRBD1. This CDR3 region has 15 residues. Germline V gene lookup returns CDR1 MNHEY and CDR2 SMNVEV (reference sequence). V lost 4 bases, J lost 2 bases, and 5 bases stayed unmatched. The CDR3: CASSSFGQGNQPQHF. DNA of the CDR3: TGTGCCAGCAGTTCCTTCGGACAGGGCAATCAGCCCCAGCATTTT.

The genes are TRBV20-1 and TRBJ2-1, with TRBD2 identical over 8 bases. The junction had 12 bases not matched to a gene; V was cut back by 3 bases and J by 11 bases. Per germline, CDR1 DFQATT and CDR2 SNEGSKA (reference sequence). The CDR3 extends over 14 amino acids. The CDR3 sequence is CSASGLASHDQQFF. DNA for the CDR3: TGCAGTGCTAGCGGACTAGCTTCTCACGATCAGCAGTTCTTC.

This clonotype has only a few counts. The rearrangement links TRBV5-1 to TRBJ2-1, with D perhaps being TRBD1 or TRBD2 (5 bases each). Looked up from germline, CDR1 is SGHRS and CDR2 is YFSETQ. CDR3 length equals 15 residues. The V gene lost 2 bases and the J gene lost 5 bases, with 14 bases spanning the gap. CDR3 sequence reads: CASSLPRGVDNEQFF. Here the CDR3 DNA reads TGCGCCAGCAGCTTACCTAGAGGGGTGGACAATGAGCAGTTCTTC.

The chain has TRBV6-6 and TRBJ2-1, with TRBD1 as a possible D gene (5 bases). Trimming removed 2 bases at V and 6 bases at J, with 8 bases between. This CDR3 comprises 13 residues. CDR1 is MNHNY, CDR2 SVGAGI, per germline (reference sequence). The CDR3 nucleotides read TGTGCCAGCAGTTACCAGGGCCTCAATGAGCAGTTCTTC. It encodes CASSYQGLNEQFF.

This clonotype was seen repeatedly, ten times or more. Here the CDR3 reads CSVDIKGDNEQFF. CDR3 nucleotide sequence: TGCAGCGTTGACATCAAAGGGGACAATGAGCAGTTCTTC. The chain is built from TRBV29-1 and TRBJ2-1; tentatively, D is TRBD1 (5 bases). CDR1 SQVTM and CDR2 ANQGSEA come from the germline V gene. This CDR3 is built from 13 residues. Trimming took 3 bases from V and 5 from J, leaving 11 bases between them.

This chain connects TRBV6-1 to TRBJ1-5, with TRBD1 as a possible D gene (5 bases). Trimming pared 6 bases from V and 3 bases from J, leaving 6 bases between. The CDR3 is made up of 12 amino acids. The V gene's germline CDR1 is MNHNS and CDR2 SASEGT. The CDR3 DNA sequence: TGTGCCAGCAGGGGACTCAATCAGCCCCAGCATTTT. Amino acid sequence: CASRGLNQPQHF.